This T cell receptor beta chain comes out of a study of pediatric ulcerative colitis. Study results and limitations: Blood-rectal clonal overlap within each person was significantly higher in ulcerative colitis patients than controls. Clonal expansions reduced rectal repertoire diversity in acute severe colitis. A couple of rectal CDR3 clonotypes occurred in all ulcerative colitis patients.

A few counts support this clone. The antigen remains unidentified. V was shortened by 0 bases and J by 3 bases, with 9 bases between the two germline ends. The CDR3 sequence is 15 residues long. Germline assignment: CDR1 SGHRS and CDR2 YFSETQ. Each sample received Survey-level depth of up to 500,000 reads. Assay: immunoSEQ multiplex PCR; the TCRdb copy retains only in-frame clones and omits some. Of roughly 64,000 clones in the sample, about 86% were seen once. V gene TRBV5-1 combines with J gene TRBJ1-4, with a possible D match to TRBD1 (6 bases). The sample consisted of blood. This receptor was taken from a boy between 10 and 17 years old with severe ulcerative colitis. CDR3 protein: CASSLGPGANEKLFF. CDR3 DNA: TGCGCCAGCAGCTTGGGGCCAGGGGCTAATGAAAAACTGTTTTTT.